A selection of T cell receptor beta chains follows, all from one sample in a study of cytomegalovirus exposure and HLA in healthy donors. Sequenced by immunoSEQ multiplex PCR; TCRdb stores in-frame clones only, minus some. The sample lists approximately 210,000 clones, 86% occurring once. Specimen: PBMCs. These receptors came from a woman under 30 in good health and CMV-seronegative. The CDR3 runs from the conserved cysteine through the conserved F or W. Fields, in order: CDR3 DNA, CDR3 protein, V gene, J gene, D gene, clone size. The D gene is left open where the match is weak. The size entry is marked missing in some rows and otherwise reads once, few, many or a size class.

cdr3_nt: TGTGCCAGCAGTGCTCTTAGCCCCAACTACAATGAGCAGTTCTTC; cdr3_aa: CASSALSPNYNEQFF; v_call: TRBV2; j_call: TRBJ2-1; d_call: NA; clone_size: NA
cdr3_nt: TGCGCCAGCAGCTTGGGGACAGGCCACTATAGCAATCAGCCCCAGCATTTT; cdr3_aa: CASSLGTGHYSNQPQHF; v_call: TRBV5-1; j_call: TRBJ1-5; d_call: TRBD1; clone_size: NA
cdr3_nt: TGTGCCAGCAGTAAGGGGAAGGGGGCAGATACGCAGTATTTT; cdr3_aa: CASSKGKGADTQYF; v_call: TRBV2; j_call: TRBJ2-3; d_call: NA; clone_size: NA
cdr3_nt: TGTGCCAGCTCACCTGGGACAGGGACTGAAGCTTTCTTT; cdr3_aa: CASSPGTGTEAFF; v_call: TRBV18; j_call: TRBJ1-1; d_call: TRBD1; clone_size: once
cdr3_nt: TGTGCCAGCAGTGAGTCGAGGGGGGGTGAAAAACTGTTTTTT; cdr3_aa: CASSESRGGEKLFF; v_call: TRBV6-1; j_call: TRBJ1-4; d_call: NA; clone_size: once
cdr3_nt: TGTGCTAGTGGTATATCCCGCGCGACACAGGGGGAATCCTACGAGCAGTACTTC; cdr3_aa: CASGISRATQGESYEQYF; v_call: TRBV12-5; j_call: TRBJ2-7; d_call: TRBD1; clone_size: once
cdr3_nt: TGCGCCAGCAGCTCTCGCGCTCACAATGAGCAGTTCTTC; cdr3_aa: CASSSRAHNEQFF; v_call: TRBV5-1; j_call: TRBJ2-1; d_call: NA; clone_size: NA
cdr3_nt: TGTGCCAGCAGCTTTGGGGACAGGGGGCAGGGCACTGAAGCTTTCTTT; cdr3_aa: CASSFGDRGQGTEAFF; v_call: TRBV5-4; j_call: TRBJ1-1; d_call: TRBD1; clone_size: NA
cdr3_nt: TGTGCCAGCAGCTTGGACAGGGATAACTATGGCTACACCTTC; cdr3_aa: CASSLDRDNYGYTF; v_call: TRBV5-5; j_call: TRBJ1-2; d_call: NA; clone_size: NA
cdr3_nt: TGTGCCAGCAGTGAAACAGGGGTATACGAGCAGTACTTC; cdr3_aa: CASSETGVYEQYF; v_call: TRBV6-1; j_call: TRBJ2-7; d_call: TRBD1; clone_size: NA
cdr3_nt: TGCGCCAGCACGAGAGGTGGAAGGTTTGGGAATTCACCCCTCCACTTT; cdr3_aa: CASTRGGRFGNSPLHF; v_call: TRBV4-1; j_call: TRBJ1-6; d_call: NA; clone_size: NA
cdr3_nt: TGCAGCGCACAAAACACTGAAGCTTTCTTT; cdr3_aa: CSAQNTEAFF; v_call: TRBV29-1; j_call: TRBJ1-1; d_call: NA; clone_size: NA
cdr3_nt: TGTGCCAGCAGTTTTTATAGCGGGGACCACAATGAGCAGTTCTTC; cdr3_aa: CASSFYSGDHNEQFF; v_call: TRBV6-5; j_call: TRBJ2-1; d_call: TRBD2; clone_size: NA
cdr3_nt: TGTGCCAGCAGTGATGGTGTCCGGGTTGAAGAAAAACTGTTTTTT; cdr3_aa: CASSDGVRVEEKLFF; v_call: TRBV25-1; j_call: TRBJ1-4; d_call: NA; clone_size: few
cdr3_nt: TGTGCTAGTGGTTCAAGGGACAGGGGTAGTTCACCCCTCCACTTT; cdr3_aa: CASGSRDRGSSPLHF; v_call: TRBV12-5; j_call: TRBJ1-6; d_call: TRBD1; clone_size: NA
cdr3_nt: TGCAGCGTTGAAGATCCGGACTTGGCGGGGAGGGCTTTCTTT; cdr3_aa: CSVEDPDLAGRAFF; v_call: TRBV29-1; j_call: TRBJ1-1; d_call: NA; clone_size: NA
cdr3_nt: TGTGCCAGCAGCTGGACTAGCGGGAACTACAATGAGCAGTTCTTC; cdr3_aa: CASSWTSGNYNEQFF; v_call: TRBV7-9; j_call: TRBJ2-1; d_call: TRBD2; clone_size: once
cdr3_nt: TGTGCCAGCAACGGACAGTGGCGCTACACCGGGGAGCTGTTTTTT; cdr3_aa: CASNGQWRYTGELFF; v_call: TRBV6-1; j_call: TRBJ2-2; d_call: NA; clone_size: once
cdr3_nt: TGTGCCAGCAGCGTTGGGACTAGCGGACTCACAGATACGCAGTATTTT; cdr3_aa: CASSVGTSGLTDTQYF; v_call: TRBV9; j_call: TRBJ2-3; d_call: TRBD2; clone_size: NA
cdr3_nt: TGTGCCTGGAGGGCGGGGGTCAACGACAATGAGCAGTTCTTC; cdr3_aa: CAWRAGVNDNEQFF; v_call: TRBV30; j_call: TRBJ2-1; d_call: TRBD2; clone_size: few
cdr3_nt: TGTGCCAGCAGTCTTAGCCGAGGGACTGAAGCTTTCTTT; cdr3_aa: CASSLSRGTEAFF; v_call: TRBV2; j_call: TRBJ1-1; d_call: NA; clone_size: few
cdr3_nt: TGCGCCAGCAGTTTTGACTCCCGCGAGCTGTTTTTT; cdr3_aa: CASSFDSRELFF; v_call: TRBV10-1; j_call: TRBJ2-2; d_call: NA; clone_size: NA
cdr3_nt: TGTGCCAGCAGCGTAGACCTCCCCGGACGCAGGGGGTATTCCTATGGCTACACCTTC; cdr3_aa: CASSVDLPGRRGYSYGYTF; v_call: TRBV9; j_call: TRBJ1-2; d_call: TRBD1; clone_size: NA
cdr3_nt: TGTGCCTGGAGACGGGTTACAGATACGCAGTATTTT; cdr3_aa: CAWRRVTDTQYF; v_call: TRBV30; j_call: TRBJ2-3; d_call: NA; clone_size: few
cdr3_nt: TGTGCCAGCAGCTTAGTGGACAGGATGACTGAAGCTTTCTTT; cdr3_aa: CASSLVDRMTEAFF; v_call: TRBV7-8; j_call: TRBJ1-1; d_call: TRBD1; clone_size: few
cdr3_nt: TGTGCCAGCAGTTTAAGACTAGCAACTTACAATGAGCAGTTCTTC; cdr3_aa: CASSLRLATYNEQFF; v_call: TRBV11-3; j_call: TRBJ2-1; d_call: TRBD2; clone_size: NA
cdr3_nt: TGTGCCAGCAGTGACTCGAGGCAGGGTAACTATGGCTACACCTTC; cdr3_aa: CASSDSRQGNYGYTF; v_call: TRBV6-4; j_call: TRBJ1-2; d_call: NA; clone_size: once
cdr3_nt: TGTGCCAGCAGCTTAGAGACAGGGAATCAGCCCCAGCATTTT; cdr3_aa: CASSLETGNQPQHF; v_call: TRBV7-2; j_call: TRBJ1-5; d_call: TRBD1; clone_size: NA
cdr3_nt: TGTGCCAGCAGCGGCTATGGCTACACCTTC; cdr3_aa: CASSGYGYTF; v_call: TRBV28; j_call: TRBJ1-2; d_call: NA; clone_size: NA
cdr3_nt: TGTGCCAGCAGTGGACCGACACAAAACACTGAAGCTTTCTTT; cdr3_aa: CASSGPTQNTEAFF; v_call: TRBV2; j_call: TRBJ1-1; d_call: NA; clone_size: NA
cdr3_nt: TGTGCCTGGAGTTCAAAGTCTAGCGGATACTACGGGCAGTACTTC; cdr3_aa: CAWSSKSSGYYGQYF; v_call: TRBV30; j_call: TRBJ2-7; d_call: TRBD2; clone_size: NA
cdr3_nt: TGTGCTAGTGGTTTTACGAGGACAGGGGGACTCGGGGAGCTGTTTTTT; cdr3_aa: CASGFTRTGGLGELFF; v_call: TRBV12-5; j_call: TRBJ2-2; d_call: TRBD1; clone_size: NA
cdr3_nt: TGCGCCAGCAGTGAGTCCGGCGGCGTTAATGAAAAACTGTTTTTT; cdr3_aa: CASSESGGVNEKLFF; v_call: TRBV10-1; j_call: TRBJ1-4; d_call: NA; clone_size: NA
cdr3_nt: TGCGCCAGCAGCCAACTAGGCCTTAGGGGGCGCGGGCCCGTGAACACTGAAGCTTTCTTT; cdr3_aa: CASSQLGLRGRGPVNTEAFF; v_call: TRBV4-1; j_call: TRBJ1-1; d_call: TRBD1; clone_size: NA
cdr3_nt: TGTGCCAGCAGTCGCGACAGGGGGGGGACCGGGGAGCTGTTTTTT; cdr3_aa: CASSRDRGGTGELFF; v_call: TRBV6-5; j_call: TRBJ2-2; d_call: TRBD1; clone_size: once
cdr3_nt: TGTGCCAGCTCCATCCTACAGGGAGCGGCAGCTTTCTTT; cdr3_aa: CASSILQGAAAFF; v_call: TRBV25-1; j_call: TRBJ1-1; d_call: NA; clone_size: NA
cdr3_nt: TGTGCCAGCAGCCCGGAGGACGTATCCTACAATGAGCAGTTCTTC; cdr3_aa: CASSPEDVSYNEQFF; v_call: TRBV14; j_call: TRBJ2-1; d_call: NA; clone_size: NA
cdr3_nt: TGTGCCTGGAGTCCCAAGCGGACAGGGTATAGTGAGCAGTTCTTC; cdr3_aa: CAWSPKRTGYSEQFF; v_call: TRBV30; j_call: TRBJ2-1; d_call: TRBD1; clone_size: NA
cdr3_nt: TGTGCCAGCAGCCTACAGCGGGGGACCTACAATGAGCAGTTCTTC; cdr3_aa: CASSLQRGTYNEQFF; v_call: TRBV5-4; j_call: TRBJ2-1; d_call: TRBD2; clone_size: NA
cdr3_nt: TGCAGCGTGGACAGCGACTTTCACACTGAAGCTTTCTTT; cdr3_aa: CSVDSDFHTEAFF; v_call: TRBV29-1; j_call: TRBJ1-1; d_call: NA; clone_size: NA
cdr3_nt: TGCGCCAGCAGTCACCCGGGATTGCCCGACCACTCCTACGAGCAGTACTTC; cdr3_aa: CASSHPGLPDHSYEQYF; v_call: TRBV23-1; j_call: TRBJ2-7; d_call: NA; clone_size: NA
cdr3_nt: TGTGCCAGCAGTACCATTCGGGTATCCCCCTACGAGCAGTACTTC; cdr3_aa: CASSTIRVSPYEQYF; v_call: TRBV6-6; j_call: TRBJ2-7; d_call: NA; clone_size: few
cdr3_nt: TGTGCCAGCAGTTACTTCGAAGGTCACAGGCAGTTCTTC; cdr3_aa: CASSYFEGHRQFF; v_call: TRBV27; j_call: TRBJ2-1; d_call: NA; clone_size: NA
cdr3_nt: TGTGCCTGGAGCGAAATCAGGGGGTGGAATCAGCCCCAGCATTTT; cdr3_aa: CAWSEIRGWNQPQHF; v_call: TRBV30; j_call: TRBJ1-5; d_call: TRBD1; clone_size: NA
cdr3_nt: TGTGCCAGCAGCATGGGACAGGGGGTCTTGAATGAGCAGTTCTTC; cdr3_aa: CASSMGQGVLNEQFF; v_call: TRBV7-6; j_call: TRBJ2-1; d_call: TRBD1; clone_size: NA
cdr3_nt: TGTGCCACCAGCAGCATCGGGACAGCAAGTGAAGCTTTCTTT; cdr3_aa: CATSSIGTASEAFF; v_call: TRBV15; j_call: TRBJ1-1; d_call: TRBD1; clone_size: NA
cdr3_nt: TGTGCCATCAGTGACGGACAGGGAACGGCCACTGAAGCTTTCTTT; cdr3_aa: CAISDGQGTATEAFF; v_call: TRBV10-3; j_call: TRBJ1-1; d_call: TRBD1; clone_size: NA
cdr3_nt: TGTGCCAGCTCGCCACTCAGGGGGTACACTGAAGCTTTCTTT; cdr3_aa: CASSPLRGYTEAFF; v_call: TRBV18; j_call: TRBJ1-1; d_call: TRBD1; clone_size: NA
cdr3_nt: TGTGCCACCAGCAGAGATCTGGGGGGAAACTATGGCTACACCTTC; cdr3_aa: CATSRDLGGNYGYTF; v_call: TRBV15; j_call: TRBJ1-2; d_call: NA; clone_size: NA
cdr3_nt: TGTGCCAGCAGCCCCTCAAGAGCCCGGGACTTTTCCTACGAGCAGTACTTC; cdr3_aa: CASSPSRARDFSYEQYF; v_call: TRBV21-1; j_call: TRBJ2-7; d_call: NA; clone_size: NA
cdr3_nt: TGTGCCAGCAGTAGACAGGAGTCCTACGAGCAGTACTTC; cdr3_aa: CASSRQESYEQYF; v_call: TRBV6-1; j_call: TRBJ2-7; d_call: NA; clone_size: NA
cdr3_nt: TGTGCCAGCTCCGCGGACAGCCTATCGCCCCTCCACTTT; cdr3_aa: CASSADSLSPLHF; v_call: TRBV18; j_call: TRBJ1-6; d_call: NA; clone_size: few
cdr3_nt: TGTGCCAGCAGCCTGGGACAGGGACAAGAGACCCAGTACTTC; cdr3_aa: CASSLGQGQETQYF; v_call: TRBV6-1; j_call: TRBJ2-5; d_call: TRBD1; clone_size: NA
cdr3_nt: TGTGCTAGTGGTTTGGTATCTGGGACAGGGGTATCCAAGGCGTACTTC; cdr3_aa: CASGLVSGTGVSKAYF; v_call: TRBV12-5; j_call: TRBJ2-7; d_call: TRBD1; clone_size: NA
cdr3_nt: TGCGCCAGCAGCTTGGAGGGACAGGGGATGGCCTATGGCTACACCTTC; cdr3_aa: CASSLEGQGMAYGYTF; v_call: TRBV5-1; j_call: TRBJ1-2; d_call: TRBD1; clone_size: NA
cdr3_nt: TGCGCCAGCAGCTTTATTCGAGGCGAGACTGAAGCTTTCTTT; cdr3_aa: CASSFIRGETEAFF; v_call: TRBV5-1; j_call: TRBJ1-1; d_call: NA; clone_size: NA
cdr3_nt: TGTGCCAGCAGCCTAAGACAGTTTTCGGGTGTGACTGAAGCTTTCTTT; cdr3_aa: CASSLRQFSGVTEAFF; v_call: TRBV7-8; j_call: TRBJ1-1; d_call: NA; clone_size: NA